This TCR beta chain was identified during a study of cytomegalovirus exposure and HLA in healthy donors. The CDR3 contains 13 residues. Germline V CDR1 and CDR2: SEHNR, FQNEAQ (reference sequence). V dropped 4 bases and J dropped 4 bases, with 7 bases sitting between them. Method: immunoSEQ multiplex PCR; TCRdb's copy keeps in-frame clones and lacks some. Among 120,000 to 150,000 clones listed, around 87% were seen once. Sample: PBMCs. This clonotype was obtained from a man aged 18 to 30 in good health and CMV-seropositive. The chain links TRBV7-9 to TRBJ2-2; D remains unclear. The CDR3 DNA is TGTGCCAGCAGCTCTTATAGCACCGGGGAGCTGTTTTTT. Amino acids: CASSSYSTGELFF.